The 12 T cell receptor beta chains below were found in one sample sequenced in a study of control samples from healthy donors and cancer patients. Assay: immunoSEQ multiplex PCR; the TCRdb copy retains only in-frame clones and omits some. The data hold 65,000 to 80,000 clones, with around 90% observed a single time. Source material: PBMCs. The source of these receptors is a woman aged 50 to 65 with colorectal cancer.

This clone has only one observation. The J gene is TRBJ2-2, the V gene TRBV7-3; the match to TRBD2 covers 8 bases. The CDR3 loop spans 16 amino acids. V lost 5 bases, J lost 1 base, and 6 bases stayed unmatched. Germline assignment: CDR1 SGHTA and CDR2 FQGTGA. The CDR3 loop reads CASSPGLAMNTGELFF. DNA for the CDR3: TGTGCCAGCAGCCCCGGACTAGCTATGAACACCGGGGAGCTGTTTTTT.

The V gene is TRBV15, the J gene TRBJ2-1; 9 bases agree with TRBD1. Germline-derived CDR1 and CDR2 are LNHNV and YYDKDF (reference sequence). The CDR3 contains 14 residues. J was trimmed by 7 bases and V by 8 bases; bases with no gene match: 9. As DNA, the CDR3 is TGTGCCACCGAAGACAGGGGGGATGTGAATGAGCAGTTCTTC. Translated, it gives CATEDRGDVNEQFF. Full variable domain (missing parts from reference TRBV15 and TRBJ2-1): DAMVIQNPRYQVTQFGKPVTLSCSQTLNHNVMYWYQQKSSQAPKLLFHYYDKDFNNEADTPDNFQSRRPNTSFCFLDIRSPGLGDTAMYLCATEDRGDVNEQFFGPGTRLTVL.

The rearrangement links TRBV7-2 to TRBJ2-3, with unresolved D. The CDR3 is 12 amino acids. The ends were cut back, 5 bases at V and 2 bases at J, with 5 bases in the middle. Germline V gene lookup returns CDR1 SGHTA and CDR2 FQGNSA. The CDR3: CASSQLTDTQYF. DNA of the CDR3: TGTGCCAGCAGCCAGCTCACAGATACGCAGTATTTT.

On this clone itself: Other DNA sequences in the same sample also yield this CDR3. The chain uses TRBV12-3 or TRBV12-4 and TRBJ1-2, with 8 bases lining up with TRBD1. The CDR3 has 12 amino acids. The J segment lost 7 bases and the V segment lost 6 bases, leaving 4 bases of the junction unmatched. Written as DNA, the CDR3 is TGTGCCAGCAGGCCAGGGGGCTCTGGCTACACCTTC. Amino acid sequence: CASRPGGSGYTF.

The rearrangement links TRBV6-5 to TRBJ2-5, with D possibly being TRBD1 (5 bases). Germline CDR1 MNHEY, CDR2 SVGAGI. Trimming took 6 bases from V and 5 from J, leaving 13 bases between them. The CDR3 spans 13 residues. The DNA of the CDR3 is TGTGCCAGCAGGACGACAGAAAGGGAGACCCAGTACTTC. Its protein is CASRTTERETQYF.

This chain links TRBV3-1 (or the pseudogene TRBV3-2) with TRBJ2-5; no definite D call. CDR1 is LGHDT, CDR2 YNNKEL, per germline (reference sequence). The V and J ends lost 5 bases and 3 bases respectively, with 10 bases between them. The CDR3 runs 13 residues. The CDR3 region is CASSSYREETQYF. As DNA, the CDR3 is TGTGCCAGCAGCTCCTACAGAGAAGAGACCCAGTACTTC.

The J gene is TRBJ2-7, the V gene TRBV21-1. TRBV21-1 represents a pseudogene. The CDR3 length is 16 residues. For the CDR3, the DNA is TGTGCCAGCAGCAAACTGGCAGAGGGGAGCTCCTACGAGCAGTACGTC. Its translation: CASSKLAEGSSYEQYV.

This chain joins TRBV28 and TRBJ2-5; TRBD1 matches at 10 bases. Germline assignment: CDR1 MDHEN and CDR2 SYDVKM. The CDR3 runs to 15 residues. The V and J ends lost 6 bases and 5 bases, in that order; junction bases with no gene match: 9. The CDR3 loop reads CASRVPGQGFETQYF. The CDR3 nucleotides read TGTGCCAGCAGGGTCCCGGGACAGGGGTTCGAGACCCAGTACTTC.

The rearrangement uses TRBV5-6 and TRBJ1-5, with TRBD1 as a possible D gene (6 bases). Trimming took 4 bases from V and 2 from J, leaving 13 bases between them. This CDR3 comprises 15 residues. Germline CDR1 SGHDT, CDR2 YYEEEE. CDR3 nucleotides: TGTGCCAGCAGCGTAGGGGGGTTTGGCAATCAGCCCCAGCATTTT. Translated: CASSVGGFGNQPQHF.

The chain uses TRBV7-8 and TRBJ1-1; no clear D gene. CDR1 is SGHVS, CDR2 FQNEAQ, per germline. The CDR3 is 14 residues long. Deletions cut 3 bases from V and 2 bases from J, with 10 bases between. The CDR3 bases are TGTGCCAGCAGCTTTCGCAGAGTTAACACTGAAGCTTTCTTT. Translation gives CASSFRRVNTEAFF.

The chain combines TRBV3-1 (or the pseudogene TRBV3-2) with TRBJ2-1; D remains unclear. This CDR3 has 15 residues. V lost 4 bases and J 0 bases, leaving 10 bases between the germline ends. CDR1 LGHDT and CDR2 YNNKEL come from the germline V gene (reference sequence). The CDR3 DNA sequence: TGTGCCAGCAGCCCCCAGGTTAGCTCCTACAATGAGCAGTTCTTC. It specifies CASSPQVSSYNEQFF.

This clone was counted only a few times. The chain combines TRBV28 with TRBJ1-2; TRBD1 might be the D (6 bases). Trimming left V 0 bases short and J 0 bases short, with 8 bases between. The germline V gene encodes CDR1 MDHEN and CDR2 SYDVKM. CDR3 size: 15 residues. The CDR3 DNA follows: TGTGCCAGCAGTTTATGGGACAGCTCTAACTATGGCTACACCTTC. It is translated as CASSLWDSSNYGYTF.